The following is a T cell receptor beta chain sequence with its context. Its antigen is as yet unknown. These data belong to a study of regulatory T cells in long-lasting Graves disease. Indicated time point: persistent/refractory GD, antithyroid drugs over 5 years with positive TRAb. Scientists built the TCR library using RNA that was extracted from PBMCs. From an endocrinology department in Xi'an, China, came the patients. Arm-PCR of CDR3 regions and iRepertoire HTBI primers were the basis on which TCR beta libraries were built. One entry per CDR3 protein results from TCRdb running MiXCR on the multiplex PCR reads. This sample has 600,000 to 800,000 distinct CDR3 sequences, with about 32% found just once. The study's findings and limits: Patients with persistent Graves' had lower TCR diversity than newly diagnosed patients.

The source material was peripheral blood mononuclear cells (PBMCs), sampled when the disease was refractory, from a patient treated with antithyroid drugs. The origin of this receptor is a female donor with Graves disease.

The CDR3 is CATSESLTGELFF. CDR3 in DNA: TGTGCCACCAGTGAAAGTTTGACCGGGGAGCTGTTTTTT. The chain combines TRBV24-1 with TRBJ2-2, with no clear D. V was shortened by 4 bases and J by 5 bases, with 7 bases between the two germline ends. The CDR3 runs to 13 residues. CDR1 KGHDR and CDR2 SFDVKD come from the germline V gene.